This T cell receptor (beta chain) was found in a study of blood T cell repertoires in COVID-19. In the study overall: From the United States, Italy and Spain came samples of acute and convalescent COVID-19. The analysed material was cDNA or gDNA that came from T cells, B-cell-depleted T cells, or PBMCs.

As handled by the study authors: Nucleated cell number was recorded as an estimate derived from reference gene primer amplification. Generated by immunoSEQ multiplex PCR, the TCRdb table keeps only in-frame clones and is missing some. Clone size and the V and J calls come from that table; the DNA yielded D and trimming. The data contain 84,000 or so clones, 83% of them singletons. CDR1 and CDR2 from the germline V gene are LNHDA and SQIVND (reference sequence). CDR3 length: 17 residues. Trimming took 2 bases from V and 1 from J, leaving 14 bases between them. The clonotype originates from an older man with active or convalescent COVID-19. The rearrangement links TRBV19 to TRBJ1-4, with a possible D match to TRBD1 (6 bases). Material for sequencing was peripheral blood. CDR3 loop: CASSINRDGGTNEKLFF. CDR3 nucleotide sequence: TGTGCCAGTAGTATAAACAGGGACGGAGGAACTAATGAAAAACTGTTTTTT. The variable domain in full, completed from reference TRBV19 and TRBJ1-4, reads DGGITQSPKYLFRKEGQNVTLSCEQNLNHDAMYWYRQDPGQGLRLIYYSQIVNDFQKGDIAEGYSVSREKKESFPLTVTSAQKNPTAFYLCASSINRDGGTNEKLFFGSGTQLSVL.